This T cell receptor (beta chain) comes out of a study of cytomegalovirus exposure and HLA in healthy donors. Trimming cost V 6 bases and J 8 bases, with 19 bases left between them. Germline V gene data show CDR1 as KGHSH and CDR2 as LQKENI. The CDR3 loop spans 14 amino acids. PCR employed 60 Vbeta and 13 Jbeta primers. Clones were sequenced by immunoSEQ multiplex PCR, and TCRdb holds only the in-frame ones, with some missing. The table lists around 200,000 clones, about 85% of them singletons. Sequenced input: PBMCs. The clonotype comes from a woman aged 50 to 60 in good health and CMV-seropositive. The V and J genes are TRBV18 and TRBJ1-2; possibly TRBD1 for D (6 bases). This CDR3 is CASSPMRGALGYTF. The CDR3 coding sequence is TGTGCCAGCTCGCCGATGCGGGGGGCGCTGGGCTACACCTTC.